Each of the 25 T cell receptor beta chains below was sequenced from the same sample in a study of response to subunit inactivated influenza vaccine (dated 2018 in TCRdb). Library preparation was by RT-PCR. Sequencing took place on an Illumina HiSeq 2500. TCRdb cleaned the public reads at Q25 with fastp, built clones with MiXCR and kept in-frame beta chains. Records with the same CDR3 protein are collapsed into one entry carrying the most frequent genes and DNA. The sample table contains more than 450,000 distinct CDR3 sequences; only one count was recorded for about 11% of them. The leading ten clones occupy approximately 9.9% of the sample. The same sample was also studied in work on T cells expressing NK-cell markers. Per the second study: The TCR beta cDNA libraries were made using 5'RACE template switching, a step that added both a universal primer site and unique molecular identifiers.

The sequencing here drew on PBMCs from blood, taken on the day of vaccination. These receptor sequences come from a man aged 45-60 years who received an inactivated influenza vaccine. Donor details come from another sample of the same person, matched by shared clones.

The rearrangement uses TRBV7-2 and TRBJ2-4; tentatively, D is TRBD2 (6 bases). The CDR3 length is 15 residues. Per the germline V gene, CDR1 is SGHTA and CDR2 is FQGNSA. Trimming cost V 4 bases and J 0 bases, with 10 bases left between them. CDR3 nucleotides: TGTGCCAGCAGCTCGGGACTGTTAGCCAAAAACATTCAGTACTTC. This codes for CASSSGLLAKNIQYF.

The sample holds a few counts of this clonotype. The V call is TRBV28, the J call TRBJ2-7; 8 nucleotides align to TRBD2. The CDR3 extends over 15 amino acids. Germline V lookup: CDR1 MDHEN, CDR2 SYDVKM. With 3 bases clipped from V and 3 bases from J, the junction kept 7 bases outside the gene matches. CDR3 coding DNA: TGTGCCAGCAGTTTGTTAATAGCGGGGAACTACGAGCAGTACTTC. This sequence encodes CASSLLIAGNYEQYF.

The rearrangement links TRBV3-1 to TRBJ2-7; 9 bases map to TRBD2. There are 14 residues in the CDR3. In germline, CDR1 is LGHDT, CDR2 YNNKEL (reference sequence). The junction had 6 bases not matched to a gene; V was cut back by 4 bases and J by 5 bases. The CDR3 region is CASSRSGRRDEQYF. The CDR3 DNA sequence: TGTGCCAGCAGCCGCAGCGGGAGGCGAGACGAGCAGTACTTC.

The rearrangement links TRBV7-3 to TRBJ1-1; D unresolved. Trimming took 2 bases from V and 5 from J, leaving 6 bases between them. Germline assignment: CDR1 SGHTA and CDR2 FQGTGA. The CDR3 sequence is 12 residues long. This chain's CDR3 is CASSLGITEAFF. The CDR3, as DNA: TGTGCCAGCAGCTTAGGGATTACTGAAGCTTTCTTT.

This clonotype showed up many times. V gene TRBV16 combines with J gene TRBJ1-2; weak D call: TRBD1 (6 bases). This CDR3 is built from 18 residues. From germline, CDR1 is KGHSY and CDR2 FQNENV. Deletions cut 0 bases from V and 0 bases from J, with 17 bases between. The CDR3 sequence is CASSQSIVGTKTNYGYTF. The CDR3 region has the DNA TGTGCCAGCAGCCAATCGATTGTGGGGACAAAAACTAACTATGGCTACACCTTC.

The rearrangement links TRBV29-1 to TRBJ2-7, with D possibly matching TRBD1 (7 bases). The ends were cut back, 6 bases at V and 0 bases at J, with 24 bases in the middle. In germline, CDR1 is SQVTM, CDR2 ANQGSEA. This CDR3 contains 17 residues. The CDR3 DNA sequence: TGCAGCGTCCAAGGAGGGACAGCGACCTCGAGCTCCTACGAGCAGTACTTC. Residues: CSVQGGTATSSSYEQYF.

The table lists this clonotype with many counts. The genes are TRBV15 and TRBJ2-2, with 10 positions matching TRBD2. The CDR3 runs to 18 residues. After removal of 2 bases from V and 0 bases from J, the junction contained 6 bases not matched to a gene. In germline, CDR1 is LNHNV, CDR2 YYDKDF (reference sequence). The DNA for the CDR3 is TGTGCCACCAGCAGACCCGGACTAGCGGATACGAACACCGGGGAGCTGTTTTTT. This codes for CATSRPGLADTNTGELFF.

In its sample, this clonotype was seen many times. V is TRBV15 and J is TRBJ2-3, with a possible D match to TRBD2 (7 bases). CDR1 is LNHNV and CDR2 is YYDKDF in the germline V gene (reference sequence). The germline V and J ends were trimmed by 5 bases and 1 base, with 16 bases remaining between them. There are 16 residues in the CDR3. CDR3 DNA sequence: TGTGCCACCAGCTCCCGACTAGCAGGGGGCACAGATACGCAGTATTTT. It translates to CATSSRLAGGTDTQYF.

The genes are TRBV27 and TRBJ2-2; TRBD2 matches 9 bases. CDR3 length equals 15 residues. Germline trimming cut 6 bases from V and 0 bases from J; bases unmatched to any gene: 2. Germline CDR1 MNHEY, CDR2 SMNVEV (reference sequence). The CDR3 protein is CASRRLAANTGELFF. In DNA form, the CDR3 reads TGTGCCAGCAGAAGACTAGCGGCGAACACCGGGGAGCTGTTTTTT.

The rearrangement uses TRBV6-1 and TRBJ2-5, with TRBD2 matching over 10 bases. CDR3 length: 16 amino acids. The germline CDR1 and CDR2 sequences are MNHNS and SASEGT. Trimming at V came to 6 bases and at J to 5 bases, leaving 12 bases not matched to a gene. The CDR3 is CASSRILAGDRETQYF. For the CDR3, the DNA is TGTGCCAGCAGCCGAATCCTAGCGGGAGATAGGGAGACCCAGTACTTC.

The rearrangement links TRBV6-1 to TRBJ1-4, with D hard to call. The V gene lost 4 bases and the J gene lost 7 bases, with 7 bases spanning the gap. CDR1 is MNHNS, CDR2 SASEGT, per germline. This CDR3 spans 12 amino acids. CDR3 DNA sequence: TGTGCCAGCAGTGCGGAGAGTGAAAAACTGTTTTTT. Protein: CASSAESEKLFF.

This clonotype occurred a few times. CDR3 DNA sequence: TGTGCCAGCACCGGGACAGGGAGAAATTCCTACGAGCAGTACTTC. This codes for CASTGTGRNSYEQYF. The rearrangement links TRBV12-3 or TRBV12-4 to TRBJ2-7; 9 nucleotides agree with TRBD1. CDR3 length: 15 residues. Unmatched junction bases numbered 8, after V lost 7 bases and J lost 1 base.

The CDR3, as DNA: TGCAGTGCGACCGGGACTTCCTCCTACAATGAGCAGTTCTTC. Its protein is CSATGTSSYNEQFF. The V gene is TRBV20-1, the J gene TRBJ2-1, with D perhaps TRBD2 (6 bases). Germline V gene lookup returns CDR1 DFQATT and CDR2 SNEGSKA (reference sequence). The V and J ends lost 6 bases and 0 bases respectively, with 12 bases between them. There are 14 residues in the CDR3.

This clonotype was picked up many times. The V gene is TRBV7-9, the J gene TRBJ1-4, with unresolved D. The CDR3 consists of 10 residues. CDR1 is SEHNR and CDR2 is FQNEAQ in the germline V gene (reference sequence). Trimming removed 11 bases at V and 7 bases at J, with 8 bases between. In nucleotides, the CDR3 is TGTGCCTATGGAGGTGAAAAACTGTTTTTT. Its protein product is CAYGGEKLFF.

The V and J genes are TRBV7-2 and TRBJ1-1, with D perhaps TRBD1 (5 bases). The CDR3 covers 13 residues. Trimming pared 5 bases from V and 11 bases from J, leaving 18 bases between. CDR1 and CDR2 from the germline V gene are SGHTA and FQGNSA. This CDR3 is CASSVHPGLDAFF. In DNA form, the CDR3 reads TGTGCCAGCAGCGTTCATCCGGGACTTGACGCTTTCTTT.

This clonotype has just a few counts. The CDR3 region has the DNA TGCGCCAGCAGGGGTACCGTGACTAGCGGGACGAACACCGGGGAGCTGTTTTTT. Amino acids: CASRGTVTSGTNTGELFF. This chain uses TRBV5-1 with TRBJ2-2; TRBD2 matches at 11 bases. CDR1 SGHRS and CDR2 YFSETQ come from the germline V gene. CDR3 length: 18 residues. The ends lost 5 bases at V and 0 bases at J; junction bases unmatched: 9.

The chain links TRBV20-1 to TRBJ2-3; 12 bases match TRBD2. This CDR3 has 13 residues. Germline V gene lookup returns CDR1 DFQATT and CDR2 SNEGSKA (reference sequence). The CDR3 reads CSALAGGPYTQYF. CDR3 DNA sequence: TGCAGCGCCCTAGCGGGAGGGCCCTATACGCAGTATTTT.

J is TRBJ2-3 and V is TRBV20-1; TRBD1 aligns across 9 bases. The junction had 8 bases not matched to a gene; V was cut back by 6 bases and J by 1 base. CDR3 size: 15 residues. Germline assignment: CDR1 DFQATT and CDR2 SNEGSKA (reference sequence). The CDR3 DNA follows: TGCAGTGCCCAAGACAGGGGGATTGGCACAGATACGCAGTATTTT. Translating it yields CSAQDRGIGTDTQYF.

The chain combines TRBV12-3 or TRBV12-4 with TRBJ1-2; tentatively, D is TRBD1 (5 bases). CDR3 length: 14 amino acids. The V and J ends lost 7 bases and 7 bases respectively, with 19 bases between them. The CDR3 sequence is CASTPGSGRSGYTF. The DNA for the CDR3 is TGTGCCAGCACCCCGGGGTCAGGGCGTAGTGGCTACACCTTC.

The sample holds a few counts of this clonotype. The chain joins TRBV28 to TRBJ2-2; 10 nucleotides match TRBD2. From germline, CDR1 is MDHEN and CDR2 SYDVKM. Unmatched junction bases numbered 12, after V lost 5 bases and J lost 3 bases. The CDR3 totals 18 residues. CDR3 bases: TGTGCCAGCAGTCATAGCCCAGCGGGAGGGTCCTACACCGGGGAGCTGTTTTTT. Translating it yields CASSHSPAGGSYTGELFF.

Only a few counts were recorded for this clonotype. The CDR3 nucleotides are TGTGCCAGCAGTACAGGGACAGAAGAGACCCAGTACTTC. It codes for CASSTGTEETQYF. This chain joins TRBV6-1 and TRBJ2-5; TRBD1 aligns across 7 bases. Germline CDR1 reads MNHNS; CDR2 reads SASEGT. The CDR3 consists of 13 residues. The V and J ends lost 5 bases and 3 bases, in that order; junction bases with no gene match: 3.

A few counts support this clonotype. The CDR3 DNA is TGCAGCGTTAGGACAGCACTAGCGTATGAGCAGTACTTC. Protein product: CSVRTALAYEQYF. This rearrangement joins TRBV29-1 to TRBJ2-7, with D perhaps matching TRBD2 (7 bases). The V gene's germline CDR1 is SQVTM and CDR2 ANQGSEA. The CDR3 sequence is 13 residues long. The V gene lost 5 bases and the J gene lost 7 bases, with 18 bases spanning the gap.

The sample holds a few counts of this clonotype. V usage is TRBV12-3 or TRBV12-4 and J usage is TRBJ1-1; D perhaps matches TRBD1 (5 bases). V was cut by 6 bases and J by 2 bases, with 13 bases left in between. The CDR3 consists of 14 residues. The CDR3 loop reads CASRFRAGNTEAFF. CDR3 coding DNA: TGTGCCAGCAGATTCAGGGCTGGAAACACTGAAGCTTTCTTT.

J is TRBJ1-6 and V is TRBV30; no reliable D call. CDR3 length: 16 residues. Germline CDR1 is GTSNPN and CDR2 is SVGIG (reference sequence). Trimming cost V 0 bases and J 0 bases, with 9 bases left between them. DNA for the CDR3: TGTGCCTGGAGTGTACCCAGGAGCTCCTATAATTCACCCCTCCACTTT. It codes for CAWSVPRSSYNSPLHF.

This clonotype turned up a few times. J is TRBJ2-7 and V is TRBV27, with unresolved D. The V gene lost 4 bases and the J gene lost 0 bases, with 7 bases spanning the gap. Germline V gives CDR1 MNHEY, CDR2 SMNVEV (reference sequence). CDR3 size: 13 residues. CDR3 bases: TGTGCCAGCAGTTGGGCGAGCTCCTACGAGCAGTACTTC. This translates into CASSWASSYEQYF.